This T cell receptor beta chain comes out of a study of spatial heterogeneity in lung cancer. Study summary: Beta-chain sequences consistently outnumbered alpha-chain sequences in detection. Raw reads showed each unique TCR and UMI combination turning up more than ten times on average.

Time point here: sample taken at primary tumor resection. Unsorted whole RNA from tumor, nontumor lung or frozen PBMC underwent sequencing. The donors were about 67 patients with non-small cell lung cancer that was early-stage and untreated. Each TCR cDNA molecule bore a unique molecular identifier. From the 5' RACE reads, TCRdb called clonotypes with MiXCR, one entry per CDR3 protein. The profile shows tens of thousands of distinct CDR3 sequences, approximately 7% of them singletons. This CDR3 contains 13 residues. J lost 6 bases, V lost 5 bases, and 6 bases had no gene match. The germline V gene has CDR1 SEHNR and CDR2 FQNEAQ (reference sequence).

The rearrangement uses TRBV7-9 and TRBJ2-5; 7 bases are a match to TRBD1. The clonotype originates from a female donor with early-stage non-small cell lung cancer. The input for sequencing was PBMCs, taken at surgery. The chain's CDR3 is CASSRTGGQTQYF. In nucleotides, the CDR3 is TGTGCCAGCAGCCGGACAGGCGGGCAGACCCAGTACTTC. The full variable domain, its missing parts supplied by reference TRBV7-9 and TRBJ2-5, is DTGVSQNPRHKITKRGQNVTFRCDPISEHNRLYWYRQTLGQGPEFLTYFQNEAQLEKSRLLSDRFSAERPKGSFSTLEIQRTEQGDSAMYLCASSRTGGQTQYFGPGTRLLVL.